One sample yielded the 9 T cell receptor beta chains listed below, sequenced in a study of regulatory T cells in long-lasting Graves disease. Time point specified: newly diagnosed GD, antithyroid drugs for less than 3 months. After RNA was extracted from PBMCs, the TCR library was made from it. Arm-PCR of CDR3 regions and iRepertoire HTBI primers were used to build TCR beta libraries. TCRdb re-analysed the multiplex PCR reads in MiXCR, keeping a single row per CDR3 protein. This repertoire shows 530,000 or so distinct CDR3 sequences, roughly 13% found once; its top ten account for more than 8.5%. The same sample was also studied in work on T cells in Graves' hyperthyroidism and ophthalmopathy.

Sequences were derived from peripheral blood mononuclear cells (PBMCs), sampled at new diagnosis, from a patient treated with antithyroid drugs. These receptors all stem from a man aged 25-45 years with Graves disease.

The chain carries TRBV24-1 and TRBJ2-1; D is unresolved. Trimming took off 12 bases at V and 10 bases at J, with 18 bases between the two ends. This CDR3 is 12 amino acids long. Germline CDR1 reads KGHDR; CDR2 reads SFDVKD. The CDR3 loop reads CAPEARSEEQFF. In nucleotides, the CDR3 is TGTGCCCCCGAGGCGCGTTCTGAGGAGCAGTTCTTC.

This clonotype showed up just a few times. CDR3 DNA: TGTGCCAGCAGCCCAGAAGCGTTGAACACCGGGGAGCTGTTTTTT. The encoded protein is CASSPEALNTGELFF. The chain has TRBV27 and TRBJ2-2; no clear D. Germline V gene data show CDR1 as MNHEY and CDR2 as SMNVEV (reference sequence). Trimming cost V 6 bases and J 1 base, with 12 bases left between them. The CDR3 length is 15 residues.

The CDR3 sequence is CASRRSKRGLYNEQFF. The CDR3, as DNA: TGTGCCAGCAGACGATCAAAGCGGGGGTTATACAATGAGCAGTTCTTC. The rearrangement joins TRBV28 to TRBJ2-1; 8 bases agree with TRBD2. Germline CDR1 and CDR2: MDHEN and SYDVKM. The CDR3 sequence is 16 residues long. V lost 6 bases and J lost 4; bases outside the gene matches: 11.

The chain joins TRBV9 to TRBJ1-6, with TRBD1 matching 7 bases. The germline V gene has CDR1 SGDLS and CDR2 YYNGEE. The V and J ends lost 0 bases and 7 bases, in that order; junction bases with no gene match: 10. CDR3 size: 17 residues. The CDR3 is CASSVGPRQGRNSPLHF. As DNA, the CDR3 is TGTGCCAGCAGCGTAGGCCCCAGACAGGGTCGAAATTCACCCCTCCACTTT.

This clonotype was observed at least ten times. This chain links TRBV5-1 with TRBJ1-4; no clear D gene. V was cut by 2 bases and J by 8 bases, with 10 bases left in between. The V gene's germline CDR1 is SGHRS and CDR2 YFSETQ. The CDR3 extends over 13 amino acids. The CDR3 DNA follows: TGCGCCAGCAGCTTATATGGAGGGGAAAAACTGTTTTTT. Translation: CASSLYGGEKLFF. Based on the CDR3 plus reference TRBV5-1 and TRBJ1-4, the full variable domain is KAGVTQTPRYLIKTRGQQVTLSCSPISGHRSVSWYQQTPGQGLQFLFEYFSETQRNKGNFPGRFSGRQFSNSRSEMNVSTLELGDSALYLCASSLYGGEKLFFGSGTQLSVL.

This clonotype was seen ten or more times. The V call is TRBV7-9, the J call TRBJ2-5, with D possibly being TRBD2 (5 bases). The CDR3 totals 14 residues. V gave up 7 bases and J gave up 4 bases, with 16 bases separating them. Germline values: CDR1 SEHNR, CDR2 FQNEAQ (reference sequence). The chain's CDR3 is CASMLAGYGETQYF. DNA for the CDR3: TGTGCCAGCATGCTAGCTGGTTACGGAGAGACCCAGTACTTC. The whole variable domain, remainder taken from reference TRBV7-9 and TRBJ2-5, is DTGVSQNPRHKITKRGQNVTFRCDPISEHNRLYWYRQTLGQGPEFLTYFQNEAQLEKSRLLSDRFSAERPKGSFSTLEIQRTEQGDSAMYLCASMLAGYGETQYFGPGTRLLVL.

The V call is TRBV20-1, the J call TRBJ1-1; 11 bases are shared with TRBD1. V dropped 0 bases and J dropped 6; count of bases not matched to a gene: 3. This CDR3 region has 14 residues. The V gene's germline CDR1 is DFQATT and CDR2 SNEGSKA (reference sequence). This CDR3 reads CSARDPGQGAEAFF. The CDR3 DNA sequence: TGCAGTGCTAGAGACCCGGGACAGGGGGCTGAAGCTTTCTTT.

This clonotype was found many times. The rearrangement joins TRBV12-3 or TRBV12-4 to TRBJ2-4, with D perhaps matching TRBD1 or TRBD2 (6 bases each). The V end lost 6 bases, the J end lost 3 bases, and 12 bases lay between the germline ends. The CDR3 runs to 14 residues. The CDR3 nucleotides read TGTGCCAGCAGATGGGGGGCTGACAAAAACATTCAGTACTTC. Its protein is CASRWGADKNIQYF.

There are many counts of this clonotype. The V gene is TRBV18, the J gene TRBJ2-3; the D gene is possibly TRBD2 (5 bases). The CDR3 runs to 15 residues. V was clipped by 6 bases and J by 2 bases, with 15 bases between them. Germline-derived CDR1 and CDR2 are KGHSH and LQKENI. DNA for the CDR3: TGTGCCAGCTCGGTTGATGGACTGCACACAGATACGCAGTATTTT. Protein sequence: CASSVDGLHTDTQYF.